The 26 T cell receptor beta chains below were found in one sample sequenced in a study of blood T cell repertoires in COVID-19. Sequencing used immunoSEQ multiplex PCR; TCRdb keeps in-frame clones, though not all of them. Of around 470,000 clones listed, less than 95% are singletons. The sample comprised PBMCs or T cells enriched from blood (not recorded which). These receptor sequences come from a young man who had recovered from COVID-19.

The chain joins TRBV12-3 or TRBV12-4 to TRBJ1-1; D may be TRBD1 (5 bases). V lost 3 bases to trimming and J lost 10 bases, with 12 bases between them. CDR3 length: 12 amino acids. CDR3 sequence: CASSFPGRGAFF. The DNA of the CDR3 is TGTGCCAGCAGTTTCCCAGGGAGGGGAGCTTTCTTT.

This clone is a singleton in its sample. The chain is built from TRBV6-5 and TRBJ1-1; a weak D match, TRBD1 (6 bases). Per germline, CDR1 MNHEY and CDR2 SVGAGI. V was trimmed by 0 bases and J by 5 bases, leaving 13 bases between them. The CDR3 has 15 residues. Written as DNA, the CDR3 is TGTGCCAGCAGTTACTCATCGCAGGGGAGAACTGAAGCTTTCTTT. It is translated as CASSYSSQGRTEAFF.

J is TRBJ2-7 and V is TRBV28, with D tentatively TRBD1 (5 bases). This CDR3 is built from 12 residues. V dropped 5 bases and J dropped 6 bases, with 11 bases sitting between them. The germline V gene encodes CDR1 MDHEN and CDR2 SYDVKM. CDR3 nucleotides: TGTGCCAGCAGTCAGTCAGGGTCCGAGCAGTACTTC. Translated: CASSQSGSEQYF.

The chain employs TRBV6-1 and TRBJ2-1; D is ambiguous. Per germline, CDR1 MNHNS and CDR2 SASEGT. This CDR3 contains 11 residues. The germline V and J ends were trimmed by 3 bases and 9 bases, with 6 bases remaining between them. The CDR3 protein is CASSEVSEQFF. The CDR3 DNA sequence: TGTGCCAGCAGTGAGGTTAGTGAGCAGTTCTTC.

V usage is TRBV2 and J usage is TRBJ1-1; D may be TRBD1 (6 bases). V lost 6 bases, J lost 2 bases, and 16 bases lay in between. The CDR3 contains 15 residues. From germline, CDR1 is SNHLY and CDR2 FYNNEI. The CDR3 region is CASRNDPDRNTEAFF. The CDR3 bases are TGTGCCAGCAGAAACGACCCGGACAGAAACACTGAAGCTTTCTTT.

CDR3 residues: CASSLGPFPTDTQYF. CDR3 DNA sequence: TGTGCCAGCAGTTTGGGCCCGTTTCCCACAGATACGCAGTATTTT. The gene calls are TRBV27 and TRBJ2-3; no definite D call. Between the trimmed V and J ends, which lost 3 bases and 2 bases, there was a span of 12 bases. This CDR3 has 15 amino acids. The germline gives CDR1 MNHEY, CDR2 SMNVEV (reference sequence).

The rearrangement joins TRBV11-3 to TRBJ2-6; a weak D match, TRBD2 (6 bases). This CDR3 spans 13 amino acids. The V end was cut by 5 bases, the J end by 5 bases, with 7 bases between. Looked up from germline, CDR1 is SGHNT and CDR2 is YENEEA. CDR3 sequence: CASSRGWANVLTF. Here the CDR3 DNA reads TGTGCCAGCAGCCGGGGGTGGGCCAACGTCCTGACTTTC.

This chain joins TRBV3-1 (or the pseudogene TRBV3-2) and TRBJ1-5, with D perhaps matching TRBD1 (5 bases). Germline V gives CDR1 LGHDT, CDR2 YNNKEL (reference sequence). V shed 1 base and J shed 3 bases, with 10 bases lying between them. The CDR3 covers 15 residues. CDR3 sequence reads: CASSQGGLNNQPQHF. The CDR3 region has the DNA TGTGCCAGCAGCCAAGGGGGACTAAACAATCAGCCCCAGCATTTT.

This clone has only a few counts. The V call is TRBV19, the J call TRBJ1-2, with TRBD1 matching over 10 bases. Germline V gene lookup returns CDR1 LNHDA and CDR2 SQIVND (reference sequence). V gave up 6 bases and J gave up 4 bases; unmatched junction bases: 8. CDR3 length: 15 amino acids. The CDR3 is CASSLGQGKSYGYTF. The CDR3 coding sequence is TGTGCCAGTAGCTTGGGACAGGGGAAAAGCTATGGCTACACCTTC.

The genes are TRBV25-1 and TRBJ1-2; D uncertain. CDR1 and CDR2 (germline): MGHDK, SYGVNS. The CDR3 sequence is 13 residues long. Trimming stripped 3 bases from V and 2 bases from J, with 7 bases between. CDR3 nucleotide sequence: TGTGCCAGCAGTGAGGGAGGCAACTATGGCTACACCTTC. Amino acids: CASSEGGNYGYTF.

This sequence joins TRBV2 and TRBJ1-4; D is perhaps TRBD1 (6 bases). This CDR3 spans 15 amino acids. Germline V gene lookup returns CDR1 SNHLY and CDR2 FYNNEI. V shed 0 bases and J shed 7 bases, with 12 bases lying between them. The CDR3 loop reads CASSEARGVGEKLFF. The CDR3 nucleotides read TGTGCCAGCAGTGAAGCCAGGGGAGTAGGTGAAAAACTGTTTTTT. Using reference TRBV2 and TRBJ1-4 for the parts outside the CDR3, the full variable domain is EPEVTQTPSHQVTQMGQEVILRCVPISNHLYFYWYRQILGQKVEFLVSFYNNEISEKSEIFDDQFSVERPDGSNFTLKIRSTKLEDSAMYFCASSEARGVGEKLFFGSGTQLSVL.

To note about this clone: The same CDR3 can be traced to other DNA sequences in this sample. The V gene is TRBV5-1, the J gene TRBJ1-2; 8 bases are a match to TRBD1. The germline gives CDR1 SGHRS, CDR2 YFSETQ. J lost 2 bases, V lost 3 bases, and 3 bases had no gene match. This CDR3 is built from 14 residues. The chain's CDR3 is CASSSGTGNYGYTF. CDR3 sequence (DNA): TGCGCCAGCAGCTCCGGGACAGGCAACTATGGCTACACCTTC.

The CDR3 sequence is CASGWGVLEQFF. The DNA for the CDR3 is TGTGCCAGCGGTTGGGGGGTTTTGGAGCAGTTCTTC. The chain couples TRBV28 to TRBJ2-1; the D gene is possibly TRBD2 (6 bases). Trimming stripped 8 bases from V and 10 bases from J, with 15 bases between. The CDR3 loop spans 12 amino acids. The germline CDR1 and CDR2 sequences are MDHEN and SYDVKM.

This sequence joins TRBV7-3 and TRBJ1-3; D is ambiguous. This CDR3 region has 15 residues. V lost 2 bases to trimming and J lost 3 bases, with 11 bases between them. CDR1 is SGHTA, CDR2 FQGTGA, per germline. The CDR3 coding sequence is TGTGCCAGCAGCTTATCATCGGCAGGTGGAAACACCATATATTTT. Translating gives CASSLSSAGGNTIYF.

This sequence joins TRBV3-1 (or the pseudogene TRBV3-2) and TRBJ2-1; D is unresolved. This CDR3 comprises 14 residues. Germline CDR1 and CDR2: LGHDT and YNNKEL (reference sequence). The germline V and J ends were trimmed by 2 bases and 4 bases, with 9 bases remaining between them. CDR3 residues: CASSQRLIYNEQFF. CDR3 sequence (DNA): TGTGCCAGCAGCCAAAGACTTATATACAATGAGCAGTTCTTC.

The CDR3 bases are TGCGCCAGCAGTTCCAGCGGGAGCTACAATGAGCAGTTCTTC. As protein: CASSSSGSYNEQFF. V and J are TRBV5-1 and TRBJ2-1; 8 positions match TRBD2. From germline, CDR1 is SGHRS and CDR2 YFSETQ. The CDR3 runs 14 residues. The trim removed 5 bases at V and 3 bases at J, leaving 4 bases unmatched. The full variable domain, rest sourced from reference TRBV5-1 and TRBJ2-1, is KAGVTQTPRYLIKTRGQQVTLSCSPISGHRSVSWYQQTPGQGLQFLFEYFSETQRNKGNFPGRFSGRQFSNSRSEMNVSTLELGDSALYLCASSSSGSYNEQFFGPGTRLTVL.

J is TRBJ2-7 and V is TRBV10-2; 8 bases are shared with TRBD1. Trimming removed 5 bases from V and 3 bases from J; junction bases left unmatched: 9. Germline V gene sequence: CDR1 WSHSY, CDR2 SAAADI. The CDR3 has 15 residues. The CDR3 DNA follows: TGCGCCAGCAGTACCCTACAGGGGGTGGGCTACGAGCAGTACTTC. Encoded protein: CASSTLQGVGYEQYF.

The chain carries TRBV4-1 and TRBJ1-5, with a weak D call TRBD1 (6 bases). The CDR3 totals 13 residues. Germline V gives CDR1 MGHRA, CDR2 YSYEKL. V dropped 3 bases and J dropped 15 bases, with 18 bases sitting between them. In DNA form, the CDR3 reads TGCGCCAGCAGCCAGACAGACAGGACGAATCGGCATTTT. It specifies CASSQTDRTNRHF.

The chain combines TRBV9 with TRBJ2-1; 9 bases are a match to TRBD2. Germline CDR1 reads SGDLS; CDR2 reads YYNGEE. The CDR3 is made up of 16 amino acids. The trim removed 2 bases at V and 4 bases at J, leaving 7 bases unmatched. This chain's CDR3 is CASSVKGAGGYNEQFF. The DNA of the CDR3 is TGTGCCAGCAGCGTGAAGGGAGCGGGAGGTTACAATGAGCAGTTCTTC.

Notes on this clone: A read error may produce the germline difference seen at one junction end. This chain links TRBV12-5 with TRBJ1-5; no firm D call. This CDR3 is 15 amino acids long. The germline V gene has CDR1 LGHNT and CDR2 FRNRAP. Here the CDR3 DNA reads TGTGCTAGTGTTTTGGACGGTGAAAGCAATCAGCCCCAGCATTTT. Amino acids: CASVLDGESNQPQHF.

The chain carries TRBV27 and TRBJ1-2, with D possibly being TRBD1 (6 bases). The V gene lost 6 bases and the J gene lost 4 bases, with 15 bases spanning the gap. The germline gives CDR1 MNHEY, CDR2 SMNVEV (reference sequence). The CDR3 covers 14 residues. DNA for the CDR3: TGTGCCAGCAGCAAATCTCAGGGGAGCTATGGCTACACCTTC. Encoded protein: CASSKSQGSYGYTF.

The genes are TRBV4-1 and TRBJ2-1; possibly TRBD2 for D (6 bases). The CDR3 consists of 14 residues. Germline lookup yields CDR1 MGHRA and CDR2 YSYEKL. Trimming removed 4 bases at V and 6 bases at J, with 13 bases between. Here the CDR3 DNA reads TGCGCCAGCAGCCCACGACTAGTATTCAATGAGCAGTTCTTC. It codes for CASSPRLVFNEQFF.

The rearrangement uses TRBV18 and TRBJ2-7; weak D call: TRBD1 (6 bases). V lost 1 base to trimming and J lost 2 bases, with 12 bases between them. The CDR3 runs 15 residues. The germline CDR1 and CDR2 sequences are KGHSH and LQKENI. CDR3 bases: TGTGCCAGCTCACCACAGGGGGACCTTACCTACGAGCAGTACTTC. Its translation is CASSPQGDLTYEQYF.

The chain links TRBV2 to TRBJ2-7, with 14 bases lining up with TRBD2. Trimming removed 9 bases from V and 3 bases from J; junction bases left unmatched: 4. The CDR3 is made up of 14 amino acids. CDR1 and CDR2 from the germline V gene are SNHLY and FYNNEI. DNA of the CDR3: TGTGCCAGGGGGACTAGCGGGAGTTTCTACGAGCAGTACTTC. Amino acid sequence: CARGTSGSFYEQYF.

The chain has TRBV9 and TRBJ1-3; weak D call: TRBD1 (5 bases). Trimming removed 0 bases from V and 8 bases from J, with 12 bases in between. The germline CDR1 and CDR2 sequences are SGDLS and YYNGEE. This CDR3 comprises 14 residues. The CDR3 loop is CASSVESAGDTIYF. In DNA, the CDR3 is TGTGCCAGCAGCGTAGAATCCGCGGGGGACACCATATATTTT.

The gene calls are TRBV11-3 and TRBJ2-7; TRBD2 might be the D (6 bases). The germline V and J ends were trimmed by 3 bases and 5 bases, with 14 bases remaining between them. The CDR3 length is 14 residues. Looked up from germline, CDR1 is SGHNT and CDR2 is YENEEA. The CDR3 region is CASSFNFGRNEQYF. The CDR3 DNA follows: TGTGCCAGCAGCTTTAATTTCGGGAGAAACGAGCAGTACTTC.